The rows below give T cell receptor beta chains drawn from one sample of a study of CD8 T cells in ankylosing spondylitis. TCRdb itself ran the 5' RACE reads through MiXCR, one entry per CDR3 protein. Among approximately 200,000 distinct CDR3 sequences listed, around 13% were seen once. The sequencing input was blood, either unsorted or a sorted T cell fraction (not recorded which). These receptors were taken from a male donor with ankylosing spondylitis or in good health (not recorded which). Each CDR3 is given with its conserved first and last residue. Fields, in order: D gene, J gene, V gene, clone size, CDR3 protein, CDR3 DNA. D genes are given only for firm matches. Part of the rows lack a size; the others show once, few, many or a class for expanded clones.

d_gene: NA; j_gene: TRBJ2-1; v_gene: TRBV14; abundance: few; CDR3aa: CASSFWGDLLKNNEQFF; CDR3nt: TGTGCCAGCAGCTTTTGGGGAGACTTATTAAAAAACAATGAGCAGTTCTTC
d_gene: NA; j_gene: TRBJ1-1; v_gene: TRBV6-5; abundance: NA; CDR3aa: CASSSGHSNTEAFF; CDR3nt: TGTGCCAGCAGTTCCGGACATTCGAACACTGAAGCTTTCTTT
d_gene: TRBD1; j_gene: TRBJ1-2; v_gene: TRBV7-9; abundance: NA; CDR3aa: CASSGQAGYGYTF; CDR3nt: TGTGCCAGCAGCGGACAGGCGGGCTATGGCTACACCTTC
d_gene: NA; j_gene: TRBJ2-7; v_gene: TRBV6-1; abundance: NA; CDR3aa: CASSALLPEQYF; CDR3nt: TGTGCCAGCAGTGCCCTCCTCCCCGAGCAGTACTTC
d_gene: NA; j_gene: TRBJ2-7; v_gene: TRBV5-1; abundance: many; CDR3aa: CASSLYSSEQYF; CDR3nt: TGCGCCAGCAGCTTGTATTCATCCGAGCAGTACTTC
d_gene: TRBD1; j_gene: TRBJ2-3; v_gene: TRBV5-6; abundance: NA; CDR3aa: CASSFPGQGTDTQYF; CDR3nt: TGTGCCAGCAGCTTCCCGGGACAGGGCACAGATACGCAGTATTTT
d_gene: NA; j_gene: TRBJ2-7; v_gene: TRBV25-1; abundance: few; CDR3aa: CASSLTDYEQYF; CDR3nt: TGTGCCAGCAGCTTGACAGACTACGAGCAGTACTTC
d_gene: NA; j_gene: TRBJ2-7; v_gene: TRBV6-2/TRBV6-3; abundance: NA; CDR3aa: CASSYSGGDYEQYF; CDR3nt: TGTGCCAGCAGTTACTCGGGCGGAGACTACGAGCAGTACTTC
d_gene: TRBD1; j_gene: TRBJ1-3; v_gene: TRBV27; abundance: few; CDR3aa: CASSLSQGAGNTIYF; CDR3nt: TGTGCCAGCAGTTTATCGCAGGGGGCTGGAAACACCATATATTTT
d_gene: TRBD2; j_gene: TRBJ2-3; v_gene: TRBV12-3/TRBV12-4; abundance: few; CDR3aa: CASRTRLAGVGTQYF; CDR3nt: TGTGCCAGCAGGACAAGACTAGCGGGAGTAGGTACGCAGTATTTT
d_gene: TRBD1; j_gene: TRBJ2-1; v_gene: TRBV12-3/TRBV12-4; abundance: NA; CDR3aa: CASSVDREPLSYNEQFF; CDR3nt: TGTGCCAGCAGCGTTGACAGGGAACCTCTCTCCTACAATGAGCAGTTCTTC
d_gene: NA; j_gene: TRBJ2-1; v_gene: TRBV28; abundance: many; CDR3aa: CASSSTSLSSYNEQFF; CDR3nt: TGTGCCAGCAGTTCGACAAGCCTAAGCTCCTACAATGAGCAGTTCTTC